These 21 T cell receptor beta chains were all obtained from the same sample, sequenced in a study of cytomegalovirus exposure and HLA in healthy donors. PCR involved 60 Vbeta and 13 Jbeta primers. Measured with immunoSEQ multiplex PCR; TCRdb has only the in-frame clones, and not every one. The table shows about 200,000 clones, with 75% to 90% occurring only once. The sequenced material came from PBMCs. Receptors were obtained from a boy between 2 and 10 years old in good health and CMV-seronegative.

V and J are TRBV7-9 and TRBJ1-1; 9 positions match TRBD1. V lost 4 bases, J lost 7 bases, and 13 bases stayed unmatched. The CDR3 totals 16 residues. Germline CDR1 is SEHNR and CDR2 is FQNEAQ (reference sequence). For the CDR3, the DNA is TGTGCCAGCAGCTCGAGGGGAGGGGACAGGGCCTTTGAAGCTTTCTTT. Translating gives CASSSRGGDRAFEAFF.

The rearrangement links TRBV4-1 to TRBJ2-5; 11 bases are a match to TRBD2. The germline gives CDR1 MGHRA, CDR2 YSYEKL. The CDR3 spans 17 residues. V was clipped by 2 bases and J by 0 bases; unmatched bases: 5. Here the CDR3 DNA reads TGCGCCAGCAGCCAACTAGCGGGGGGAACCTACCAAGAGACCCAGTACTTC. It translates to CASSQLAGGTYQETQYF.

The genes are TRBV15 and TRBJ2-7; the D is unclear. Germline CDR1 LNHNV, CDR2 YYDKDF (reference sequence). Trimming took off 0 bases at V and 1 base at J, with 10 bases between the two ends. The CDR3 sequence is 15 residues long. CDR3 coding DNA: TGTGCCACCAGCAGAGATCGGGTGGTATCCTACGAGCAGTACTTC. This gives the protein CATSRDRVVSYEQYF.

The rearrangement joins TRBV27 to TRBJ2-1; 7 bases map to TRBD2. There are 13 residues in the CDR3. V was clipped by 7 bases and J by 4 bases; unmatched bases: 4. CDR1 is MNHEY, CDR2 SMNVEV, per germline (reference sequence). The CDR3 sequence: CASTGGFYNEQFF. CDR3 nucleotide sequence: TGTGCCAGCACCGGGGGGTTTTACAATGAGCAGTTCTTC.

V usage is TRBV23-1 and J usage is TRBJ2-3; D may be TRBD1 (6 bases). TRBV23-1 is noted as an ORF with a role that remains uncertain. Trimming pared 10 bases from V and 1 base from J, leaving 18 bases between. The length of the CDR3 is 15 residues. CDR3 in amino acids: CAIYSRDIRTDTQYF. The CDR3 DNA reads TGCGCCATCTATTCCCGGGACATTCGCACAGATACGCAGTATTTT.

V is TRBV13 and J is TRBJ2-7, with 9 bases fitting TRBD2. V was clipped by 2 bases and J by 5 bases; unmatched bases: 1. CDR1 and CDR2 from the germline V gene are PRHDT and FYEKMQ (reference sequence). The CDR3 totals 13 residues. The CDR3 sequence: CASSLLAGNEQYF. CDR3 DNA: TGTGCCAGCAGCTTACTAGCGGGAAACGAGCAGTACTTC.

Of note for this clone: The junction does not match germline at one end; this may be a read error. V usage is TRBV7-3 and J usage is TRBJ1-1, with TRBD1 as a possible D gene (5 bases). Germline assignment: CDR1 SGHTA and CDR2 FQGTGA. This CDR3 is built from 15 residues. The CDR3 nucleotides read TGTGCCAGCAGCTTATTTGGGGGGGTGAACGCTGAAGCTTTCTTT. Its protein is CASSLFGGVNAEAFF.

This chain links TRBV28 with TRBJ1-2; no clear D gene. V lost 7 bases, J lost 4 bases, and 13 bases lay in between. This CDR3 contains 13 residues. Looked up from germline, CDR1 is MDHEN and CDR2 is SYDVKM. The CDR3 is CASIPPGRYGYTF. The CDR3, as DNA: TGTGCCAGCATCCCGCCAGGTCGCTATGGCTACACCTTC.

This chain joins TRBV19 and TRBJ2-1; no firm D call. CDR1 LNHDA and CDR2 SQIVND come from the germline V gene (reference sequence). Trimming stripped 6 bases from V and 7 bases from J, with 10 bases between. There are 12 residues in the CDR3. The CDR3 loop reads CASSGHWNEQFF. Here the CDR3 DNA reads TGTGCCAGTAGCGGTCATTGGAATGAGCAGTTCTTC.

In its sample, this clone was seen once. The J gene is TRBJ2-5, the V gene TRBV4-1; 9 bases fit TRBD2. The CDR3 is 14 residues long. J was trimmed by 3 bases and V by 3 bases; bases with no gene match: 2. Germline lookup yields CDR1 MGHRA and CDR2 YSYEKL. CDR3 nucleotides: TGCGCCAGCAGCCATGAGCGGGGGGAAGAGACCCAGTACTTC. This gives the protein CASSHERGEETQYF.

This clone has just one count. V usage is TRBV5-4 and J usage is TRBJ2-3; TRBD2 aligns across 12 bases. With V trimmed by 3 bases and J by 3 bases, 17 bases remained unmatched. From germline, CDR1 is SGHNT and CDR2 YYREEE (reference sequence). This CDR3 is 20 amino acids long. This CDR3 reads CASSYATLAGGLWGTDTQYF. CDR3 sequence (DNA): TGTGCCAGCAGCTATGCAACCCTAGCGGGAGGGTTATGGGGGACAGATACGCAGTATTTT.

The chain joins TRBV6-5 to TRBJ1-5; 7 nucleotides line up with TRBD1. The germline gives CDR1 MNHEY, CDR2 SVGAGI. The V and J ends lost 0 bases and 6 bases, in that order; junction bases with no gene match: 5. The length of the CDR3 is 15 residues. The DNA for the CDR3 is TGTGCCAGCAGTTACTCCTCAGGGGGAGGTCAGCCCCAGCATTTT. It codes for CASSYSSGGGQPQHF.

V is TRBV6-1 and J is TRBJ2-3, with 9 nucleotides matching TRBD1. Germline V lookup: CDR1 MNHNS, CDR2 SASEGT. Losses at the gene ends were 8 bases for V and 3 bases for J; bases not matched to a gene: 0. This CDR3 is 12 amino acids long. CDR3 residues: CASGQGTDTQYF. The CDR3 nucleotides are TGTGCCAGCGGACAGGGGACAGATACGCAGTATTTT.

The CDR3 here is CASRDRPRGGYGYTF. In DNA form, the CDR3 reads TGTGCCAGCAGGGACAGGCCCCGGGGGGGCTATGGCTACACCTTC. This chain connects TRBV6-1 to TRBJ1-2, with TRBD1 matching over 7 bases. The CDR3 covers 15 residues. Germline CDR1 and CDR2: MNHNS and SASEGT. Germline trimming cut 6 bases from V and 4 bases from J; bases unmatched to any gene: 11.

This rearrangement joins TRBV2 to TRBJ2-1; 13 positions match TRBD2. Trimming cost V 7 bases and J 8 bases; bases outside gene matches: 8. CDR1 is SNHLY and CDR2 is FYNNEI in the germline V gene. The CDR3 is 15 residues long. CDR3 in DNA: TGTGCCAGCACCAGGACTAGCGGGAGTTCTTATGAGCAGTTCTTC. Protein: CASTRTSGSSYEQFF.

The chain joins TRBV10-3 to TRBJ1-1; a weak D match, TRBD1 (6 bases). This CDR3 contains 14 residues. Germline assignment: CDR1 ENHRY and CDR2 SYGVKD. V was trimmed by 6 bases and J by 1 base, leaving 12 bases between them. CDR3 protein: CAISHRAPNTEAFF. The CDR3 DNA follows: TGTGCCATCAGCCACAGGGCCCCGAACACTGAAGCTTTCTTT.

This chain uses TRBV5-6 with TRBJ2-7; TRBD2 agrees at 8 bases. This CDR3 is built from 13 residues. V was pared by 0 bases and J by 5 bases, with 1 base of the junction left unmatched. Germline lookup yields CDR1 SGHDT and CDR2 YYEEEE. The CDR3 spells CASSLERGHEQYF. In DNA form, the CDR3 reads TGTGCCAGCAGCTTGGAGCGGGGGCACGAGCAGTACTTC. The full variable domain, in which reference TRBV5-6 and TRBJ2-7 provide the parts outside the CDR3, is DAGVTQSPTHLIKTRGQQVTLRCSPKSGHDTVSWYQQALGQGPQFIFQYYEEEERQRGNFPDRFSGHQFPNYSSELNVNALLLGDSALYLCASSLERGHEQYFGPGTRLTVT.

The chain has TRBV5-1 and TRBJ2-7, with 8 bases identical to TRBD1. Germline-derived CDR1 and CDR2 are SGHRS and YFSETQ. The V gene end was trimmed by 8 bases and the J gene end by 2 bases; junction bases not matched to a gene: 3. CDR3 length: 12 residues. CDR3 coding DNA: TGCGCCAGTGGGACAGGCGCCTACGAGCAGTACTTC. Amino acid sequence: CASGTGAYEQYF.

CDR3 nucleotide sequence: TGTGCCTGGCACCCCGGGACAGGGGCTGAAGCTTTCTTT. Protein product: CAWHPGTGAEAFF. The V and J genes are TRBV30 and TRBJ1-1, with 10 bases identical to TRBD1. In germline, CDR1 is GTSNPN, CDR2 SVGIG (reference sequence). This CDR3 is 13 amino acids long. V lost 5 bases, J lost 6 bases, and 6 bases stayed unmatched.

This clone was found a few times. Written as DNA, the CDR3 is TGCGCCAGCAGCCACCGGACGGGAACCTACGAGCAGTACTTC. It translates to CASSHRTGTYEQYF. The chain links TRBV4-1 to TRBJ2-7, with D possibly TRBD2 on 5 matching bases. The CDR3 spans 14 residues. CDR1 and CDR2 from the germline V gene are MGHRA and YSYEKL. Trimming removed 3 bases from V and 2 bases from J, with 11 bases in between.

The chain joins TRBV7-8 to TRBJ2-2, with a weak D call TRBD2 (5 bases). V lost 5 bases and J lost 0, with 10 bases in between. The CDR3 covers 15 residues. From germline, CDR1 is SGHVS and CDR2 FQNEAQ. CDR3 in DNA: TGTGCCAGCAGCCTGTACGGGGCGAACACCGGGGAGCTGTTTTTT. It codes for CASSLYGANTGELFF.